The rows below give T cell receptor beta chains drawn from one sample of a study of beta chain features in type 1 diabetes. Profiling relied on immunoSEQ multiplex PCR, and the TCRdb table lists in-frame clones only, not all of them. The data contain about 130,000 clones, just over 9% of them seen just once; the ten biggest clones take up approximately 0.68%. Sequences were obtained from central memory CD4+ T cells from blood. These receptors were obtained from a man between 18 and 29 years old in good health. The CDR3 runs from the conserved cysteine through the conserved F or W. The order of the fields is V gene, D gene, J gene, clone size, CDR3 protein, CDR3 DNA. The D gene is left open where the match is weak. Clone size is shown for a subset of rows, as once, few, many or a class of expanded clone.

TRBV12-5	-	TRBJ2-5	-	CASGLGQGQETQYF	TGTGCTAGTGGTTTGGGCCAGGGCCAAGAGACCCAGTACTTC
TRBV5-6	-	TRBJ1-2	few	CASSLVGGYGYTF	TGTGCCAGCAGCTTGGTAGGAGGCTATGGCTACACCTTC
TRBV10-3	-	TRBJ1-3	few	CAISLGGNGNTIYF	TGTGCCATCAGTTTGGGGGGAAATGGAAACACCATATATTTT
TRBV7-2	-	TRBJ2-5	few	CASSIGLSRETQYF	TGTGCCAGCAGCATCGGACTATCGCGAGAGACCCAGTACTTC
TRBV23-1	TRBD1	TRBJ2-7	few	CASIGHRDSSYEQYF	TGCGCCAGCATCGGGCACCGGGACAGTTCCTACGAGCAGTACTTC
TRBV7-9	-	TRBJ1-6	-	CASSLVGAGSPLHF	TGTGCCAGCAGCTTAGTGGGGGCCGGTTCACCCCTCCACTTT
TRBV27	-	TRBJ1-4	-	CASSSRQAYNEKLFF	TGTGCCAGCAGTTCCCGACAGGCCTATAATGAAAAACTGTTTTTT
TRBV9	-	TRBJ2-5	-	CASSVGMVQGEETQYF	TGTGCCAGCAGCGTAGGAATGGTACAGGGTGAAGAGACCCAGTACTTC
TRBV7-2	TRBD1	TRBJ1-2	many	CASSIRPGQGAGYTF	TGTGCCAGCAGCATCCGTCCGGGACAGGGGGCTGGCTACACCTTC
TRBV6-5	-	TRBJ2-3	-	CASSYRQGRTDTQYF	TGTGCCAGCAGTTATCGGCAGGGCCGCACAGATACGCAGTATTTT
TRBV7-2	-	TRBJ2-1	-	CATSAGAYNEQFF	TGTGCCACCAGTGCGGGGGCATACAATGAGCAGTTCTTC
TRBV28	-	TRBJ1-3	-	CASKVGPIVSGNTIYF	TGTGCCAGCAAGGTGGGGCCGATTGTCTCTGGAAACACCATATATTTT
TRBV4-3	TRBD1	TRBJ1-3	few	CASSQDVAGQGASGNTIYF	TGCGCCAGCAGCCAAGATGTGGCGGGACAGGGGGCCTCTGGAAACACCATATATTTT
TRBV27	-	TRBJ1-2	many	CASSLVGRGGYTF	TGTGCCAGCAGTTTAGTGGGCCGTGGCGGCTACACCTTC
TRBV18	TRBD1	TRBJ1-5	few	CASSPAGTGGFSNQPQHF	TGTGCCAGCTCACCTGCCGGGACAGGGGGGTTTAGCAATCAGCCCCAGCATTTT
TRBV25-1	-	TRBJ1-6	-	CASSVGHNNSPLHF	TGTGCCAGCAGTGTTGGGCATAATAATTCACCCCTCCACTTT
TRBV18	TRBD1	TRBJ1-4	-	CASSPLTGTDEKLFF	TGTGCCAGCTCACCACTAACTGGGACAGATGAAAAACTGTTTTTT
TRBV4-3	-	TRBJ2-1	-	CASSSSPLGGAHEQFF	TGCGCCAGCAGCTCATCCCCCCTAGGGGGGGCCCATGAGCAGTTCTTC
TRBV30	-	TRBJ2-7	few	CAWSVGGYEQYF	TGTGCCTGGAGCGTGGGAGGCTACGAGCAGTACTTC
TRBV28	-	TRBJ2-6	few	CASSFGGGGPHSGANVLTF	TGTGCCAGCAGTTTTGGCGGGGGCGGTCCCCACTCTGGGGCCAACGTCCTGACTTTC
TRBV5-1	TRBD1	TRBJ2-5	-	CASSADRGRAETQYF	TGCGCCAGCAGCGCGGACAGGGGGCGCGCGGAGACCCAGTACTTC
TRBV5-6	-	TRBJ1-2	-	CASSLMRGLGYTF	TGTGCCAGCAGCTTGATGCGTGGACTTGGCTACACCTTC
TRBV18	TRBD1	TRBJ1-6	few	CASSPRLVGQGGNSPLHF	TGTGCCAGCTCACCGCGCTTGGTGGGACAGGGAGGTAATTCACCCCTCCACTTT
TRBV6-5	-	TRBJ2-7	-	CASSDGGQSYEQYF	TGTGCCAGCAGTGACGGGGGACAGTCCTACGAGCAGTACTTC
TRBV7-6	TRBD2	TRBJ2-3	-	CASSLALAGATDTQYF	TGTGCCAGCAGCTTAGCGCTAGCGGGGGCCACAGATACGCAGTATTTT
TRBV18	TRBD1	TRBJ1-2	-	CASSPMRDRGNYGYTF	TGTGCCAGCTCACCAATGAGGGACAGGGGGAACTATGGCTACACCTTC
TRBV2	TRBD1	TRBJ2-3	-	CASHDRATDTQYF	TGTGCCAGTCACGACAGGGCCACAGATACGCAGTATTTT
TRBV11-2	TRBD1	TRBJ1-5	-	CASSFGQGSNQPQHF	TGTGCCAGCAGCTTCGGACAGGGGAGCAATCAGCCCCAGCATTTT
TRBV29-1	TRBD2	TRBJ2-3	few	CSASGTSGSDTQYF	TGCAGCGCCTCCGGGACTAGCGGGTCAGATACGCAGTATTTT
TRBV14	TRBD2	TRBJ2-3	-	CASSRGGATDTQYF	TGTGCCAGCAGCCGCGGGGGGGCTACAGATACGCAGTATTTT
TRBV5-4	TRBD1	TRBJ1-2	-	CASSRLLLTGANYGYTF	TGTGCCAGCAGCCGACTGCTATTGACAGGGGCTAACTATGGCTACACCTTC
TRBV2	TRBD1	TRBJ1-1	few	CASSRPGQGAPLWTEAFF	TGTGCCAGCAGTCGGCCGGGACAGGGGGCTCCGTTATGGACTGAAGCTTTCTTT
TRBV5-1	TRBD1	TRBJ2-1	-	CASSLGTGGTEQFF	TGCGCCAGCAGCTTGGGTACAGGGGGCACAGAGCAGTTCTTC
TRBV5-1	TRBD1	TRBJ2-7	few	CASSIRTGGLDEQYF	TGCGCCAGCAGCATCCGGACAGGGGGCTTGGACGAGCAGTACTTC
TRBV9	-	TRBJ2-2	-	CASSVSQQGNTGELFF	TGTGCCAGCAGCGTATCGCAGCAGGGAAACACCGGGGAGCTGTTTTTT
TRBV2	-	TRBJ2-2	-	CASSYTGELFF	TGTGCCAGCAGCTACACCGGGGAGCTGTTTTTT
TRBV4-2	TRBD1	TRBJ2-7	-	CASSQDRTGRYEQYF	TGTGCCAGCAGCCAAGATCGGACAGGGCGTTACGAGCAGTACTTC
TRBV5-4	-	TRBJ1-2	once	CASTPTRTADGYTF	TGTGCCAGCACCCCGACCAGGACAGCTGATGGCTACACCTTC
TRBV6-5	TRBD1	TRBJ1-1	few	CASSQTGAKAFF	TGTGCCAGCAGTCAGACAGGGGCAAAAGCTTTCTTT
TRBV5-1	TRBD1	TRBJ1-1	-	CASSLEPGQANRSPEAFF	TGCGCCAGCAGCTTGGAGCCGGGACAGGCTAATAGGAGTCCTGAAGCTTTCTTT
TRBV2	-	TRBJ1-1	-	CASSLQGRQSTEAFF	TGTGCCAGCAGTCTACAAGGAAGACAGAGCACTGAAGCTTTCTTT
TRBV7-9	TRBD2	TRBJ2-7	-	CASSDRPGTSGVYEQYF	TGTGCCAGCAGCGACCGGCCCGGGACTAGCGGGGTTTACGAGCAGTACTTC
TRBV29-1	-	TRBJ1-1	few	CSALTAGHTEAFF	TGCAGCGCCTTGACGGCAGGTCACACTGAAGCTTTCTTT
TRBV4-2	-	TRBJ2-7	few	CASSQDRSSTLYEQYF	TGTGCCAGCAGCCAAGATAGGTCTAGCACCCTCTACGAGCAGTACTTC
TRBV7-9	-	TRBJ2-5	few	CASSPWPQQETQYF	TGTGCCAGCAGCCCCTGGCCCCAACAAGAGACCCAGTACTTC
TRBV6-5	-	TRBJ1-5	-	CASSRRGVNQPQHF	TGTGCCAGCAGTAGACGAGGAGTCAATCAGCCCCAGCATTTT
TRBV27	-	TRBJ2-1	-	CASSPGVTSYNEQFF	TGTGCCAGCAGCCCAGGGGTTACCTCCTACAATGAGCAGTTCTTC
TRBV11-2	-	TRBJ1-6	few	CASSLDYGSPLHF	TGTGCCAGCAGCTTAGATTACGGTTCACCCCTCCACTTT
TRBV4-2	TRBD1	TRBJ2-5	few	CASSDRDRGETQYF	TGTGCCAGCAGCGACCGGGACAGGGGAGAGACCCAGTACTTC
TRBV20-1	-	TRBJ1-1	-	CSTERAFF	TGCAGTACAGAAAGAGCTTTCTTT